This T cell receptor beta chain appears in the sequencing data of a study of T cell changes during pregnancy in multiple sclerosis. This table comes from immunoSEQ multiplex PCR, and its TCRdb copy is limited to in-frame clones, with some not included. The data contain over 70,000 clones, approximately 94% of them singletons. The germline V gene has CDR1 SGDLS and CDR2 YYNGEE. CDR3 length equals 16 residues. Between the trimmed V and J ends, which lost 4 bases and 0 bases, there was a span of 13 bases. Material: peripheral blood, obtained in the third trimester of pregnancy. This sequence was found in a female donor with multiple sclerosis, enrolled in a pregnancy study. The chain combines TRBV9 with TRBJ2-2; weak D call: TRBD1 (6 bases). DNA for the CDR3: TGTGCCAGCAGCCCCGGGACACTCTCGAACACCGGGGAGCTGTTTTTT. Translating it yields CASSPGTLSNTGELFF.